The clone carrying this TCR beta chain was observed a few times. This record belongs to a study of T-cell memory formation after mild COVID-19. TCRdb analysed the 5' RACE reads with MiXCR anew, one entry per CDR3 protein. The sample has under 450,000 distinct CDR3 sequences; over 13% are singletons. The sequence was collected from a man between 18 and 29 years old who had mild COVID-19 (a few samples of this study predate the infection). Cell type and time point are not known. The sequenced material came from PBMCs or a T cell subset sorted from them (not recorded which).

The CDR3 reads CASSQVFRDRETQYF. CDR3 coding DNA: TGCGCCAGCAGCCAAGTCTTCCGGGACCGCGAGACCCAGTACTTC. V and J are TRBV4-1 and TRBJ2-5; the D gene could be TRBD1 or TRBD2 (5 bases each). This CDR3 spans 15 amino acids. V lost 1 base and J 5 bases, leaving 14 bases between the germline ends. From germline, CDR1 is MGHRA and CDR2 YSYEKL.